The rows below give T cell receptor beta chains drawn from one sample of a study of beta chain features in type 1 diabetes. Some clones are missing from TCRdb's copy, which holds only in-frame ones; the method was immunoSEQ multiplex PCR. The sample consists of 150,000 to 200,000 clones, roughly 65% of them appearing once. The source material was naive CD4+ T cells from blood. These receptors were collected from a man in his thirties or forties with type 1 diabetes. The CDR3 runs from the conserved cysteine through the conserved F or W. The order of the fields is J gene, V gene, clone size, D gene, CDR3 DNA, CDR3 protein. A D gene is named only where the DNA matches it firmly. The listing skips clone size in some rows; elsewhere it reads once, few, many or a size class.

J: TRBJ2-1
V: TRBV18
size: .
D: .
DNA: TGTGCCAGCTCTTACAACGACGGCTCCTACAATGAGCAGTTCTTC
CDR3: CASSYNDGSYNEQFF

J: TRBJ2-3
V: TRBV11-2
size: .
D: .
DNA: TGTGCCAGCACCATCACAGATACGCAGTATTTT
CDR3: CASTITDTQYF

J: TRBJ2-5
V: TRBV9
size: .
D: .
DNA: TGTGCCAGCAGCGTAGGTGCCCGGGAGGAGACCCAGTACTTC
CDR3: CASSVGAREETQYF

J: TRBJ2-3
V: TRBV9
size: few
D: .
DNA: TGTGCCAGCAGCGTAGAACTACCGAACACGGGCACAGATACGCAGTATTTT
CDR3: CASSVELPNTGTDTQYF

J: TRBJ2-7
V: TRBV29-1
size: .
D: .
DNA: TGCAGCGTCCTGGGGCCTCGGGAGCAGTACTTC
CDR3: CSVLGPREQYF

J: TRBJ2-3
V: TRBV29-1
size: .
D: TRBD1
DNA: TGCAGCGTGGGCTATTTTGGGGACAGATCCACAGATACGCAGTATTTT
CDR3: CSVGYFGDRSTDTQYF

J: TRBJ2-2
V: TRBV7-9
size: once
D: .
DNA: TGTGCCAGCAGCTTAATTTTGACAGGAACGAACACCGGGGAGCTGTTTTTT
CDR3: CASSLILTGTNTGELFF

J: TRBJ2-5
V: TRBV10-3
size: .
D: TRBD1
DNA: TGTGCCATCACTCGGGGACAGCTAGAGACCCAGTACTTC
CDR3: CAITRGQLETQYF

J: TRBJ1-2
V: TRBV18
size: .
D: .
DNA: TGTGCCAGCTCATTGGGACTCTATGGCTACACCTTC
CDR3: CASSLGLYGYTF

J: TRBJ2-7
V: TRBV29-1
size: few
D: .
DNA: TGCAGCGTTGAAGATAGGGGAGGTGCCGAGCAGTACTTC
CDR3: CSVEDRGGAEQYF

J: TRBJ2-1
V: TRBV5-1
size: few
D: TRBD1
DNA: TGCGCCAGCAGCCCTTCGGGACAGGGTAACAATGAGCAGTTCTTC
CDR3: CASSPSGQGNNEQFF

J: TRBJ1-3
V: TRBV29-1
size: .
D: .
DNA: TGCAGCGTTGAAACAAGCTCTGGAAACACCATATATTTT
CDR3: CSVETSSGNTIYF

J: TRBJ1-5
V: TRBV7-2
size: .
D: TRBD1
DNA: TGTGCCAGCAGCAACTGGGACAGGGGGCGTAATCAGCCCCAGCATTTT
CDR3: CASSNWDRGRNQPQHF

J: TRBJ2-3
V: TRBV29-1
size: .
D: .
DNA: TGCAGCGTTGAAAAAGCGTTGGCGGTCCCTAGCACAGATACGCAGTATTTT
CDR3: CSVEKALAVPSTDTQYF

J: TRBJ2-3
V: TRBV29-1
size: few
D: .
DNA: TGCAGCGTTGAAGTTACAGTTTCAGATACGCAGTATTTT
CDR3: CSVEVTVSDTQYF

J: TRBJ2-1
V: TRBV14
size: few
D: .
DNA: TGTGCCAGCAGCCAAGACGCCGCAGGTGAGCAGTTCTTC
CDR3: CASSQDAAGEQFF

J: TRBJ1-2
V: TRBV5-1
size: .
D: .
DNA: TGCGCCAGCAGCTCTCCGTCAAACTATGGCTACACCTTC
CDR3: CASSSPSNYGYTF

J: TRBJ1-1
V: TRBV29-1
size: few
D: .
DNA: TGCAGCGCGAGCATGCATTTCGGATCGGGCGGCACTGAAGCTTTCTTT
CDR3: CSASMHFGSGGTEAFF

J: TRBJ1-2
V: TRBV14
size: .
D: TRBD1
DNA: TGTGCCAGCAGCCAAGTGGACAGGGGCTATGGCTACACCTTC
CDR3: CASSQVDRGYGYTF

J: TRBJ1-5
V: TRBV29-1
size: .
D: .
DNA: TGCAGCGTAGCACAGGGTACCACCAATCAGCCCCAGCATTTT
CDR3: CSVAQGTTNQPQHF

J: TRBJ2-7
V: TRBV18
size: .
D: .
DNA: TGTGCCAGCTCACCCCTAGGAGACGAGCAGTACTTC
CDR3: CASSPLGDEQYF

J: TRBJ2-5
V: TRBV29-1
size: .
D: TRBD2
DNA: TGCAGCGCCGGGACTAGCGGGCTCATGGGGACCCAGTACTTC
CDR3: CSAGTSGLMGTQYF

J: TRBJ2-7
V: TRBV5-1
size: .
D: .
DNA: TGCGCCAGCTACGGCATAAACTCCTACGAGCAGTACTTC
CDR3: CASYGINSYEQYF

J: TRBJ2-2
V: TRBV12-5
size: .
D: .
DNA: TGTGCTAGTGGTTTGGTACTAGGTGGTAGTGGGGAGCTGTTTTTT
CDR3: CASGLVLGGSGELFF

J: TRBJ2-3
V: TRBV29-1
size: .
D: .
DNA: TGCAGCGTTGAAGCACAGGGCAGGGACACAGATACGCAGTATTTT
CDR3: CSVEAQGRDTDTQYF

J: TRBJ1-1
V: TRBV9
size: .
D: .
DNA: TGTGCCAGCAGCGTAGGTCCATTGAACACTGAAGCTTTCTTT
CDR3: CASSVGPLNTEAFF

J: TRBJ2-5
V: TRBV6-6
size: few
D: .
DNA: TGTGCCAGCCGAGCGGAGGGTCTCCAAGAGACCCAGTACTTC
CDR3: CASRAEGLQETQYF

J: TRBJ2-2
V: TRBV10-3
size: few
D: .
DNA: TGTGCCATCAGTTGGGCACAAGAGAACACCGGGGAGCTGTTTTTT
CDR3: CAISWAQENTGELFF

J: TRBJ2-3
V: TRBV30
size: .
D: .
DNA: TGTGCCTGGAGTGTCGGGCGGGGAGGCACAGATACGCAGTATTTT
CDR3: CAWSVGRGGTDTQYF

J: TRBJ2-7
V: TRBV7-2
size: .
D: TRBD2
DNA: TGTGCCAGCAGCTCGAAGCGGGGAAACGAGCAGTACTTC
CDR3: CASSSKRGNEQYF

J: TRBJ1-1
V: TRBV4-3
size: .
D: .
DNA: TGCGCCAGCAGCCAAGTAAAGCTGGACAGAATGAACACTGAAGCTTTCTTT
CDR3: CASSQVKLDRMNTEAFF

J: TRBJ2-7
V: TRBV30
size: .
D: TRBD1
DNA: TGTGCCTGGAGTGGCAGGGGGCGGCAGCAGTACTTC
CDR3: CAWSGRGRQQYF

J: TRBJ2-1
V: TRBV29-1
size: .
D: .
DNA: TGCAGCGTTGAGGGGCGGACGTTCGAGCAGTTCTTC
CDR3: CSVEGRTFEQFF

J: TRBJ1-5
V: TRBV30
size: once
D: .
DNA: TGTGCCTGGAGTGCAGGGGACAATCAGCCCCAGCATTTT
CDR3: CAWSAGDNQPQHF

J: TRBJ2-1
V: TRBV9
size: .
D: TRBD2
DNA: TGTGCCAGCAGCCCAGCCCTGGGGGCGGGGGGGAACAATGAGCAGTTCTTC
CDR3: CASSPALGAGGNNEQFF

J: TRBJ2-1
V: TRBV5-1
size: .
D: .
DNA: TGCGCCAGCAGCTTGATGGGTCAGCTCAATGAGCAGTTCTTC
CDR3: CASSLMGQLNEQFF

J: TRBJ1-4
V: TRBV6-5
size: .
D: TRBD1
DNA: TGTGCCAGCAGTATAACCGGGACAGGGTACGAAAAACTGTTTTTT
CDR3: CASSITGTGYEKLFF

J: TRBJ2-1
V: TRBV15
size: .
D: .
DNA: TGTGCCACCAGTCCAGAGAGGTGGTCCTCCTACAATGAGCAGTTCTTC
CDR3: CATSPERWSSYNEQFF

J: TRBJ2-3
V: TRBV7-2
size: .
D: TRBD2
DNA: TGTGCCAGCAGCTTAGTTAGCGGGAGATACACAGATACGCAGTATTTT
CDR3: CASSLVSGRYTDTQYF

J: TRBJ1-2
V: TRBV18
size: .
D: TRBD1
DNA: TGTGCCAGCTCACTCGGGGACAGCTCTGGCTATGGCTACACCTTC
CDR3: CASSLGDSSGYGYTF

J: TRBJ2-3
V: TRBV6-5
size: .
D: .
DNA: TGTGCCAGCGCTACAGGGAGCACAGATACGCAGTATTTT
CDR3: CASATGSTDTQYF

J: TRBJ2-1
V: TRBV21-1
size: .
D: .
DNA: TGTGCCAGCAGCTACAAAAGGGGGACATTATACAATGAGCAGTTCTTC
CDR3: CASSYKRGTLYNEQFF

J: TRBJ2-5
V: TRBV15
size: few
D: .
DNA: TGTGCCACCAGCAGAGATTTCGGGGAGACCCAGTACTTC
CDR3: CATSRDFGETQYF

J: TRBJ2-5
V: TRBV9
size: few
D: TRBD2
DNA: TGTGCCAGCAGCACCCTAGCGGGGGGGCAGGAGACCCAGTACTTC
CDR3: CASSTLAGGQETQYF

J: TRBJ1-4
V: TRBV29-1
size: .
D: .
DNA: TGCAGCGTTGTTGGGGGCAAGGTCGGTGAAAAACTGTTTTTT
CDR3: CSVVGGKVGEKLFF

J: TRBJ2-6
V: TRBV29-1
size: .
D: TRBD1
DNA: TGCAGCGTTCAGGGGGCGCTCGGGGCCAACGTCCTGACTTTC
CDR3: CSVQGALGANVLTF

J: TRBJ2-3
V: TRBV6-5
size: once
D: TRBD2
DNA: TGTGCCAGCAGTTTCGGACTAGCGGGGAGCACAGATACGCAGTATTTT
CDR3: CASSFGLAGSTDTQYF

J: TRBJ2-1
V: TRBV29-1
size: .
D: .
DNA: TGCAGCGTTGAAGGTCGAAATGAGCAGTTCTTC
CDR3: CSVEGRNEQFF

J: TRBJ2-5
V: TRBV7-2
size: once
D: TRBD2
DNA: TGTGCCAGCAGCTTACTAGCGGGGGGGCTGAGTTCGGAGACCCAGTACTTC
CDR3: CASSLLAGGLSSETQYF

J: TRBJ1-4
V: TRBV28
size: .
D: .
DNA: TGTGCCAGCAGTCCATGGGAAACAACTAATGAAAAACTGTTTTTT
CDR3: CASSPWETTNEKLFF

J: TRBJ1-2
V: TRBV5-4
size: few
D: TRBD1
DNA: TGTGCCAGCAGCTTAGGACAGGATAATTATGGCTACACCTTC
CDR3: CASSLGQDNYGYTF

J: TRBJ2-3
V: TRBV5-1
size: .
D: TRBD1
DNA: TGCGCCAGCAGCGCTGGACAGGGAACAGATACGCAGTATTTT
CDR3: CASSAGQGTDTQYF

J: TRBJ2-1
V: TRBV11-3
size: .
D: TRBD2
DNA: TGTGCCAGCAGCGTTAGCGGGGGCCACAATGAGCAGTTCTTC
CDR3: CASSVSGGHNEQFF

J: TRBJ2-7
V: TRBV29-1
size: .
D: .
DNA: TGCAGCGTTGAAGCCCCCAGCTACGAGCAGTACTTC
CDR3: CSVEAPSYEQYF

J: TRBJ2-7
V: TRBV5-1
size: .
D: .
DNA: TGCGCCAGCAGCTTGGAATACGAGCAGTACTTC
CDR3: CASSLEYEQYF

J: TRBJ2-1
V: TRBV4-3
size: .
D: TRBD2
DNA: TGCGCCAGCAGTCTTGTTAGCGGGGGCTTCAGCTCCTACAATGAGCAGTTCTTC
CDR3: CASSLVSGGFSSYNEQFF

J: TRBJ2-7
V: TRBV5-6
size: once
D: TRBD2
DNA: TGTGCCAGCAGCTTGGCTAGCGGCCACTCCTACGAGCAGTACTTC
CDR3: CASSLASGHSYEQYF